A single T cell receptor beta chain is shown here with its context. The sample belongs to a study of graft-versus-host responses after intestinal transplantation. Study-level background: Multivisceral, liver-intestinal, or isolated intestinal transplants were received by the recipients.

Sequencing was performed with immunoSEQ multiplex PCR; in TCRdb, only in-frame clones are kept and a portion is missing. The sample lists roughly 7,800 clones; approximately 33% were seen once. The CDR3 is 15 amino acids. Germline loops: CDR1 MDHEN, CDR2 SYDVKM. V dropped 6 bases and J dropped 4; count of bases not matched to a gene: 7. The plating included some 200,000 irradiated, violet-dye-labeled stimulator cells together with some 200,000 CFSE-labeled responder cells. Sorted after the reaction were proliferating CFSE-low CD3+CD4+ and CD3+CD8+ responders. Study outcomes and limitations: Early after transplant, HvG declines were associated with peak levels of circulating GvH clones.

The rearrangement uses TRBV28 and TRBJ1-2, with 11 bases identical to TRBD1. The receptor was derived from a human patient who received an intestinal transplant. The sequencing used alloreactive CD4+ T cells from a mixed lymphocyte reaction culture, collected before intestinal transplant. Specified subset: CFSE-low proliferating T cells sorted from approximately 6-day pre-transplant mixed lymphocyte reaction (GvH or HvG direction). CDR3 residues: CASRTPGQGAYGYTF. CDR3 sequence (DNA): TGTGCCAGCAGAACACCTGGACAGGGGGCCTATGGCTACACCTTC.